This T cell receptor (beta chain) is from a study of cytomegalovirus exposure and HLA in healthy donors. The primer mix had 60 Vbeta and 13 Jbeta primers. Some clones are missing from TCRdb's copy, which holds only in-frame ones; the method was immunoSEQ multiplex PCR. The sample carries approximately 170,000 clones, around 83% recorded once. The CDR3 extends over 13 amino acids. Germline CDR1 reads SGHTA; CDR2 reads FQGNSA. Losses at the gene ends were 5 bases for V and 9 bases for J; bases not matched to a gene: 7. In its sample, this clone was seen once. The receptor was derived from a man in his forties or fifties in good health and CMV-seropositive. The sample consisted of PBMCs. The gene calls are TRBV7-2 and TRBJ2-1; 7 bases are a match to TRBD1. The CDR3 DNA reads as TGTGCCAGCAGCCCGGGACAGAAAGGTGAGCAGTTCTTC. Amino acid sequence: CASSPGQKGEQFF.